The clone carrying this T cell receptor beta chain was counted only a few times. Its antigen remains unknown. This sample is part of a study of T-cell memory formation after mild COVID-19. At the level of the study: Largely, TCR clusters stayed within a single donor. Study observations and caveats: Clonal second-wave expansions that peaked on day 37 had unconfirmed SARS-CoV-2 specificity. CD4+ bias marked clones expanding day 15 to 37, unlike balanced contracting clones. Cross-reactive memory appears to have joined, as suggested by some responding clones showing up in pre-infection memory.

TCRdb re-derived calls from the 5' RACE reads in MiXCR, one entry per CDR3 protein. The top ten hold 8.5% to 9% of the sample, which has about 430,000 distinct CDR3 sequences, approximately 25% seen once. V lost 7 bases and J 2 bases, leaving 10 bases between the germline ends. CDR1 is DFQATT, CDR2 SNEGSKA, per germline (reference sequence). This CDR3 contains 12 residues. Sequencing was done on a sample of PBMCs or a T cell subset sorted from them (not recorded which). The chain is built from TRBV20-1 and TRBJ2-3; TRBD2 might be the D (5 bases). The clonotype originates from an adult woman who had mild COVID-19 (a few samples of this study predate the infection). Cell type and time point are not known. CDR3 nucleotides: TGCAGTGGCGGACTTGACACAGATACGCAGTATTTT. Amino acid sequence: CSGGLDTDTQYF.